A single sample gave rise to the 3 T cell receptor beta chains below, sequenced in a study of cytomegalovirus exposure and HLA in healthy donors. 13 Jbeta primers and 60 Vbeta primers were used for the PCR. Libraries were prepared by immunoSEQ multiplex PCR; TCRdb keeps only in-frame clonotypes and omits some of them. The data hold fewer than 110,000 clones, with 65% to 80% observed a single time. Material for sequencing was PBMCs. The receptors originated from a male donor in good health and CMV-seronegative.

V and J are TRBV9 and TRBJ2-7; TRBD1 matches 8 bases. The CDR3 contains 15 residues. Germline loops: CDR1 SGDLS, CDR2 YYNGEE. J gave up 1 base and V 2 bases, and 5 bases lay outside the gene matches. CDR3 sequence: CASSVSTGGSYEQYF. CDR3 in DNA: TGTGCCAGCAGCGTTAGCACAGGGGGGTCCTACGAGCAGTACTTC.

The rearrangement links TRBV14 to TRBJ1-1; D is uncertain. The CDR3 loop spans 14 amino acids. V was shortened by 4 bases and J by 0 bases, with 9 bases between the two germline ends. Germline V gene data show CDR1 as SGHDN and CDR2 as FVKESK. CDR3 protein: CASSLPGMNTEAFF. CDR3 DNA: TGTGCCAGCAGCCTCCCGGGGATGAACACTGAAGCTTTCTTT.

Within the sample, this clone is medium-sized. This chain uses TRBV5-6 with TRBJ1-1; the D gene is possibly TRBD1 (5 bases). Trimming left V 0 bases short and J 0 bases short, with 12 bases between. The CDR3 runs 16 residues. CDR1 SGHDT and CDR2 YYEEEE come from the germline V gene. This chain's CDR3 is CASSLVFRGMNTEAFF. The CDR3 DNA is TGTGCCAGCAGCTTGGTATTTCGGGGGATGAACACTGAAGCTTTCTTT.